Described below is a single T cell receptor beta chain sequence and its context. Its specificity is unknown. This record comes from a study of immune evolution from preneoplasia to lung adenocarcinoma. Findings of the study overall: Highest clonality occurred in KRAS-mutant, not EGFR-mutant or double wild-type, nodules.

This CDR3 comprises 16 residues. After removal of 4 bases from V and 7 bases from J, the junction contained 13 bases not matched to a gene. The germline CDR1 and CDR2 sequences are SGHAT and FQNNGV. Only in-frame clones appear in the TCRdb table, and some are missing; sequencing was by immunoSEQ multiplex PCR. The top ten hold 2% to 3% of the sample, which has around 15,000 clones, 80% to 90% seen once. Patients had resection in Japan or China between about 2014 and 2018. The TCR originated in a person between 65 and 79 years old with invasive lung adenocarcinoma. The specimen sequenced was FFPE invasive lung adenocarcinoma tissue. The chain links TRBV11-2 to TRBJ2-1; 7 bases fit TRBD2. CDR3 sequence reads: CASSWTTGPGGNEQFF. The CDR3 DNA follows: TGTGCCAGCAGCTGGACCACCGGGCCCGGGGGGAATGAGCAGTTCTTC.